This T cell receptor (beta chain) was obtained from a study of beta chain features in type 1 diabetes. Study information: All samples yielded roughly 110 million examined sorted cells. Study results and limitations: Comparison showed that naive, central memory and Treg TCRB repertoires appeared more similar among patients than among healthy donors. Junctions at VDJ sites from type 1 diabetes patients had fewer insertions and more deletions. In every one of the four CD4+ subsets, TCRB CDR3s were moderately but significantly shorter in Type 1 diabetes patients.

The whole isolated RNA underwent reverse transcription, so sequencing captured expressed TCRB transcripts. The repertoire was sequenced with immunoSEQ multiplex PCR; TCRdb's copy has only in-frame clones and lacks some. The sample consists of around 650,000 clones, approximately 13% of them appearing once. In this sample, this clone turned up a few times. The antigen is undetermined. CDR1 MNHEY and CDR2 SMNVEV come from the germline V gene (reference sequence). The CDR3 covers 14 residues. V shed 5 bases and J shed 0 bases, with 9 bases lying between them. The specimen sequenced was naive CD4+ T cells from blood. The sequence derives from a young man with type 1 diabetes. V and J are TRBV27 and TRBJ2-3, with a possible D match to TRBD1 (6 bases). The CDR3 nucleotides read TGTGCCAGCAGTAACAGGGCTAGCACAGATACGCAGTATTTT. It encodes CASSNRASTDTQYF.